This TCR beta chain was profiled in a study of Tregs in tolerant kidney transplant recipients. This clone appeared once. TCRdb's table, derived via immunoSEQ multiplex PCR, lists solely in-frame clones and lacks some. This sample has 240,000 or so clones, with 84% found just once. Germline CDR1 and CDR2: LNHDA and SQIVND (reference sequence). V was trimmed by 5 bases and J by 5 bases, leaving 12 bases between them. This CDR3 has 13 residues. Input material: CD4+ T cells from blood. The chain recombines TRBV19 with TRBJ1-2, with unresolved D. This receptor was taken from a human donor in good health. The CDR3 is CASSPPPGYGYTF. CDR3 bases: TGTGCCAGTAGTCCCCCCCCCGGGTATGGCTACACCTTC.